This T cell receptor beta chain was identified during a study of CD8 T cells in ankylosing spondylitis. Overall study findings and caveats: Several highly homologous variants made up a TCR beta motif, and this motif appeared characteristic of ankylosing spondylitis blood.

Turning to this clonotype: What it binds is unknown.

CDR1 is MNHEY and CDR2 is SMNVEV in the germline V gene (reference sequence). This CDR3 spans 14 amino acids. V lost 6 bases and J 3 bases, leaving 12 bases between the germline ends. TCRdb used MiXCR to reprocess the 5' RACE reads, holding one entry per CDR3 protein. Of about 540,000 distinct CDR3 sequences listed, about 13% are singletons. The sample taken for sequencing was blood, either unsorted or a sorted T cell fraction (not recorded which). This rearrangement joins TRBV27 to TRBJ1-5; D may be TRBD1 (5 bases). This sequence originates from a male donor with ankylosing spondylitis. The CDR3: CASSRGRDNQPQHF. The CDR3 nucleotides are TGTGCCAGCAGCCGGGGACGGGACAATCAGCCCCAGCATTTT.